Listed below are T cell receptor beta chains from one sample, sequenced in a study of early T cells in non-severe SARS-CoV-2 infection. One entry per CDR3 protein results from TCRdb running MiXCR on the 5' RACE reads. The sample comprises tens of thousands of distinct CDR3 sequences, 15% of which are singletons, and 8% to 10% rests with the top ten. The sample here was whole blood, taken at baseline. Receptor source: an adult who was a healthcare worker with PCR-confirmed SARS-CoV-2 infection or an uninfected control (not recorded which). Both conserved end residues are part of each CDR3. The order of the fields is clone size, J gene, V gene, D gene, CDR3 DNA, CDR3 protein. D genes are given only for firm matches. Not every row has a clone size; where given, it reads once, few, many or a size class.

size: few; J: TRBJ1-3; V: TRBV21-1; D: -; DNA: TGTGCCAGCAGCCCGAACTCATCTGGAAACACCATATATTTT; CDR3: CASSPNSSGNTIYF
size: -; J: TRBJ2-3; V: TRBV12-3/TRBV12-4; D: TRBD1; DNA: TGTGCCAGCATTCCCGGGACAGCCACAGATACGCAGTATTTT; CDR3: CASIPGTATDTQYF
size: -; J: TRBJ2-2; V: TRBV6-6; D: -; DNA: TGTGCCAGCAGTTACTTGGGGGGGAACACCGGGGAGCTGTTTTTT; CDR3: CASSYLGGNTGELFF
size: few; J: TRBJ1-2; V: TRBV7-2; D: TRBD1; DNA: TGTGCCAGCAGCTTAGTCCTACAGGGGTACAATGGCTACACCTTC; CDR3: CASSLVLQGYNGYTF
size: -; J: TRBJ2-1; V: TRBV5-1; D: -; DNA: TGCGCCAGCAGCTTGGGGCAGGGGAGGTACAATGAGCAGTTCTTC; CDR3: CASSLGQGRYNEQFF
size: few; J: TRBJ1-2; V: TRBV20-1; D: -; DNA: TGCAGTGCTAGAGAGAGGCTCTATGGCTACACCTTC; CDR3: CSARERLYGYTF
size: few; J: TRBJ1-4; V: TRBV20-1; D: -; DNA: TGCAGCTCCAGGGTACCCAATGAAAAACTGTTTTTT; CDR3: CSSRVPNEKLFF
size: few; J: TRBJ2-1; V: TRBV7-2; D: -; DNA: TGTGCCAGCAGCTTAGTCCCAGGTAGCTCCTACAATGAGCAGTTCTTC; CDR3: CASSLVPGSSYNEQFF
size: -; J: TRBJ2-7; V: TRBV3-1; D: TRBD1; DNA: TGTGCCAGCAGCCGGGACAGGGTGGGGGAGCAGTACTTC; CDR3: CASSRDRVGEQYF
size: few; J: TRBJ2-1; V: TRBV6-1; D: -; DNA: TGTGCCAGCCTTAGTTTGGGTGGCGGTGAGCAGTTCTTC; CDR3: CASLSLGGGEQFF
size: -; J: TRBJ2-1; V: TRBV19; D: TRBD1; DNA: TGTGCCAGTAAACCTGAGGACAGGGCCTACAATGAGCAGTTCTTC; CDR3: CASKPEDRAYNEQFF
size: -; J: TRBJ2-1; V: TRBV28; D: -; DNA: TGTGCCAGCAGCACACGGAGGGCCAGCTCCTACAATGAGCAGTTCTTC; CDR3: CASSTRRASSYNEQFF
size: -; J: TRBJ2-7; V: TRBV2; D: -; DNA: TGTGCCAGCAGCATGACTAGCTACGAGCAGTACTTC; CDR3: CASSMTSYEQYF
size: once; J: TRBJ2-6; V: TRBV12-2; D: -; DNA: TGTGCAAGTCGCTTAGCTCACCCTCATCCGACCAACGTCCTGACTTTC; CDR3: CASRLAHPHPTNVLTF
size: few; J: TRBJ2-7; V: TRBV28; D: -; DNA: TGTGCCAGCAGTTCCCTAAGACAGGGAGGGTTTTTCTACGAGCAGTACTTC; CDR3: CASSSLRQGGFFYEQYF
size: few; J: TRBJ1-1; V: TRBV5-4; D: -; DNA: TGTGCCAGCAGCTTAGGAATCCCGAACACTGAAGCTTTCTTT; CDR3: CASSLGIPNTEAFF
size: -; J: TRBJ2-2; V: TRBV10-3; D: TRBD2; DNA: TGTGCCATCAGCCTCCCCGGGACTAGCGCCACCGGGGAGCTGTTTTTT; CDR3: CAISLPGTSATGELFF
size: -; J: TRBJ2-3; V: TRBV7-2; D: -; DNA: TGTGCCAGCAGCTTAAGCGGAGGGGCCCCAGATACGCAGTATTTT; CDR3: CASSLSGGAPDTQYF
size: many; J: TRBJ2-5; V: TRBV20-1; D: -; DNA: TGCAGTGCTAGCGTTTTTGGACAGCAAGAGACCCAGTACTTC; CDR3: CSASVFGQQETQYF
size: few; J: TRBJ2-3; V: TRBV4-2; D: -; DNA: TGTGCCAGCAGAGACGTGGGGAGCACAGATACGCAGTATTTT; CDR3: CASRDVGSTDTQYF
size: -; J: TRBJ1-3; V: TRBV7-9; D: -; DNA: TGTGCCAGCAGCTTAGGGCAGCCCACCATATATTTT; CDR3: CASSLGQPTIYF
size: few; J: TRBJ2-2; V: TRBV3-1; D: TRBD1; DNA: TGTGCCAGCAGCCAACTGGGACAGGCAGTTGGCCGCACCGGGGAGCTGTTTTTT; CDR3: CASSQLGQAVGRTGELFF
size: few; J: TRBJ2-2; V: TRBV5-1; D: TRBD2; DNA: TGCGCCAGCAGCTATTCCGGGACTAGCGGAGGGAACACCGGGGAGCTGTTTTTT; CDR3: CASSYSGTSGGNTGELFF